This T cell receptor (beta chain) was identified in a study of cytomegalovirus exposure and HLA in healthy donors. Study-wide results and limits: In a later analysis, HLA-C alleles had the fewest associated TCRs, DRB1 alleles the most.

Germline CDR1 is LNHNV and CDR2 is YYDKDF (reference sequence). The V and J ends lost 0 bases and 0 bases respectively, with 9 bases between them. The CDR3 sequence is 15 residues long. Researchers ran the PCR with 60 Vbeta and 13 Jbeta primers. The data were produced by immunoSEQ multiplex PCR, yet TCRdb's version contains in-frame clones alone and is incomplete. Among approximately 140,000 clones listed, less than 85% were seen once. About this clone itself: Its antigen is as yet unknown.

The chain combines TRBV15 with TRBJ2-7; tentatively, D is TRBD2 (5 bases). The clonotype was recovered from a woman in her forties or fifties in good health and CMV-seropositive. The specimen was PBMCs. The CDR3 region is CATSRDPEGSYEQYF. CDR3 nucleotide sequence: TGTGCCACCAGCAGAGATCCAGAGGGCTCCTACGAGCAGTACTTC.